This T cell receptor (beta chain) was sequenced during a study of blood T cell repertoires in COVID-19. Study background: PBMCs, B-cell-depleted T cells, or T cells provided the cDNA or gDNA that made up the material.

Germline assignment: CDR1 WSHSY and CDR2 SAAADI. V shed 8 bases, J shed 3 bases, and the junction held 7 bases outside the gene matches. The CDR3 has 16 residues. Original processing methods: Estimates of nucleated cell counts were drawn from the amplification of reference gene primers. Method: immunoSEQ multiplex PCR; TCRdb's copy keeps in-frame clones and lacks some. That table supplies the V and J calls and clone size; D and trimming were determined from the DNA. The top ten clones hold roughly 3.7% of a sample with some 120,000 clones, around nine tenths of them seen once. Sequenced: peripheral blood. The chain links TRBV10-2 to TRBJ2-2; 12 bases align to TRBD2. The receptor's source is a man aged 45-60 years with active COVID-19. CDR3 coding DNA: TGCGCCAGCGCCGCTAGCGGGAGGGTGGACACCGGGGAGCTGTTTTTT. This sequence encodes CASAASGRVDTGELFF.